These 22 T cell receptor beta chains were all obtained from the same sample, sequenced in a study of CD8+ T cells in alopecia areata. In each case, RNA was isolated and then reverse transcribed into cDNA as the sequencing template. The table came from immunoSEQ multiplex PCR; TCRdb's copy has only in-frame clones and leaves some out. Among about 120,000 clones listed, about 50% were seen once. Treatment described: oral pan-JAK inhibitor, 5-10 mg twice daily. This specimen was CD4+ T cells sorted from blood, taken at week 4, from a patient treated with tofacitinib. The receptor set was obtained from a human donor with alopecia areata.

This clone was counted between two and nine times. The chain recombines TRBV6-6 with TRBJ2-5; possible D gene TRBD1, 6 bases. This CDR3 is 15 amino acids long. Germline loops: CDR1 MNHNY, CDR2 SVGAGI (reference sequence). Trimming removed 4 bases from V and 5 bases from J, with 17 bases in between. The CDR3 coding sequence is TGTGCCAGCAGTTCCAGGGGAGTCGGAATGGAGACCCAGTACTTC. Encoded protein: CASSSRGVGMETQYF.

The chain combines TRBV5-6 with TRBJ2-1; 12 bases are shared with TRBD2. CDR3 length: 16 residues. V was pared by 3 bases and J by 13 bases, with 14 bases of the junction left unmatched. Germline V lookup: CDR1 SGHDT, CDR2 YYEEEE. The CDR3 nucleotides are TGTGCCAGCAGCTCACATCGGACTAGCGGGGATGTGAGCCAGTTCTTC. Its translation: CASSSHRTSGDVSQFF. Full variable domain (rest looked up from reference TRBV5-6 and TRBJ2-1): DAGVTQSPTHLIKTRGQQVTLRCSPKSGHDTVSWYQQALGQGPQFIFQYYEEEERQRGNFPDRFSGHQFPNYSSELNVNALLLGDSALYLCASSSHRTSGDVSQFFGPGTRLTVL.

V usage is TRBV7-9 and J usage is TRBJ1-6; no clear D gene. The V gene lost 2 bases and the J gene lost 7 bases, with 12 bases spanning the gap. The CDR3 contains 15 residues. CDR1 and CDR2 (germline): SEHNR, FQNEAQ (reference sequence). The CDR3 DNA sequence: TGTGCCAGCAGCTTAAGAGGACTGACCAATTCACCCCTCCACTTT. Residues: CASSLRGLTNSPLHF.

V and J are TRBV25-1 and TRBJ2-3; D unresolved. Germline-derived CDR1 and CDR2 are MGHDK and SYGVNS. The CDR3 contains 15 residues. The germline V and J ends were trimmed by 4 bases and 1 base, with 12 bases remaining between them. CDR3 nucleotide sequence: TGTGCCAGCAGTGCGAGTCCCCGACGCACAGATACGCAGTATTTT. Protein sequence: CASSASPRRTDTQYF.

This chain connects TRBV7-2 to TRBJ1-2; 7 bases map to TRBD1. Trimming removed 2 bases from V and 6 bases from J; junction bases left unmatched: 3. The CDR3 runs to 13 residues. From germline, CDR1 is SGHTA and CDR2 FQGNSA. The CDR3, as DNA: TGTGCCAGCAGCTTATGGCAGGGGGATGGCTACACCTTC. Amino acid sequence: CASSLWQGDGYTF.

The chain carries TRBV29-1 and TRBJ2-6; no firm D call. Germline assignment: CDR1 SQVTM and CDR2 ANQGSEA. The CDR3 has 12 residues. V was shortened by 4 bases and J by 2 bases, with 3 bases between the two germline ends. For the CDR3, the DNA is TGCAGCGTTGGGGCTGGGGCCAACGTCCTGACTTTC. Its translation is CSVGAGANVLTF.

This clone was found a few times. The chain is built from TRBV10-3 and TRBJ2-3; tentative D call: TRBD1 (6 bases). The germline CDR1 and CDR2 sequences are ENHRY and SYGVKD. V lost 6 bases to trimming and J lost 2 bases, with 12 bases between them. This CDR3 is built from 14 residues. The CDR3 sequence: CAIRLQGHTDTQYF. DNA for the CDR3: TGTGCCATCAGGCTACAGGGACACACAGATACGCAGTATTTT.

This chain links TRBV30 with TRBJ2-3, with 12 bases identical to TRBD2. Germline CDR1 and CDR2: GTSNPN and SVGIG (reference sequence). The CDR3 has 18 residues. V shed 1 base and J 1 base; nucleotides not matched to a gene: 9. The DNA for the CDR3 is TGTGCCTGGAGTGGTGAGACTAGCGGGGGCCAAGGCACAGATACGCAGTATTTT. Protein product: CAWSGETSGGQGTDTQYF. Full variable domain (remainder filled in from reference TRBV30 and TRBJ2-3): SQTIHQWPATLVQPVGSPLSLECTVEGTSNPNLYWYRQAAGRGLQLLFYSVGIGQISSEVPQNLSASRPQDRQFILSSKKLLLSDSGFYLCAWSGETSGGQGTDTQYFGPGTRLTVL.

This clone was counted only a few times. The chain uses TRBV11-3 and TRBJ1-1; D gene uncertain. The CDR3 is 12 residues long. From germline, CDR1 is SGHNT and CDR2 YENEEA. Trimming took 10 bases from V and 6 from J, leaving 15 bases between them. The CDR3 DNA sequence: TGTGCCAACCGGGGATATTGCGCTGAAGCTTTCTTT. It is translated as CANRGYCAEAFF.

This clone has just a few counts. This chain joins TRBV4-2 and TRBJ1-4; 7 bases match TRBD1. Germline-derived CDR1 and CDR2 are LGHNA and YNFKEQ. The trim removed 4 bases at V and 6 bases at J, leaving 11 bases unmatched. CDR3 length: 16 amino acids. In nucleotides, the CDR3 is TGTGCCAGCAGCCTGGGAGACAGTCAGGGGGATGAAAAACTGTTTTTT. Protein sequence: CASSLGDSQGDEKLFF.

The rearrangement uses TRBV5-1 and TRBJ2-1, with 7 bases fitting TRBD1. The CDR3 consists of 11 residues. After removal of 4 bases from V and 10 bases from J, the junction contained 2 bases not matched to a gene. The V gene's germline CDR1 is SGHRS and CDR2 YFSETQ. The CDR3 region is CASSPDREQFF. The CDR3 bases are TGCGCCAGCAGCCCGGACAGGGAGCAGTTCTTC.

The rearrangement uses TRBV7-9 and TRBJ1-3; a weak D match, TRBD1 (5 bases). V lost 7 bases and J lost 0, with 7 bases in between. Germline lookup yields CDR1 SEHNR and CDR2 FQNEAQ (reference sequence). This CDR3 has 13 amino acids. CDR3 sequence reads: CASKGFSGNTIYF. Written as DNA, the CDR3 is TGTGCCAGCAAGGGGTTCTCTGGAAACACCATATATTTT.

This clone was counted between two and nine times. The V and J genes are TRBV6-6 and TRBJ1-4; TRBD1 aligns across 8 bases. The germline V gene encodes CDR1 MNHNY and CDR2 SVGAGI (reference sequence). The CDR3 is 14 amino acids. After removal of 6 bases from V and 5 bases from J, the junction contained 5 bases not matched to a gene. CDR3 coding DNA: TGTGCCAGCAGGCTACAGGGGGGAAATGAAAAACTGTTTTTT. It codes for CASRLQGGNEKLFF.

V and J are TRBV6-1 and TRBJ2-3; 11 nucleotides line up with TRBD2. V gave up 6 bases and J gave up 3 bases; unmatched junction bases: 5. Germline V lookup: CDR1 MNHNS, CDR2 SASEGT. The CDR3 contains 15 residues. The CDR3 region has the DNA TGTGCCAGCAGCCCACTAGCGGGAGCGACAGATACGCAGTATTTT. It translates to CASSPLAGATDTQYF.

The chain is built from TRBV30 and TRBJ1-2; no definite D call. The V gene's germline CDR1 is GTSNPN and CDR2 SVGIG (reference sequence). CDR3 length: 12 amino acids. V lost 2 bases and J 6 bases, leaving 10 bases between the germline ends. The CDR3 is CAWSPTGDGYTF. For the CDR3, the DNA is TGTGCCTGGAGTCCTACTGGGGATGGCTACACCTTC.

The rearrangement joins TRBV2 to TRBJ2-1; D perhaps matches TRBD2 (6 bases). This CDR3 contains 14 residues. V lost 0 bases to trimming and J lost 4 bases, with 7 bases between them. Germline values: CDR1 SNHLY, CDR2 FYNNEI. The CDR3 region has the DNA TGTGCCAGCAGTGAAGCTAGCGGATACAATGAGCAGTTCTTC. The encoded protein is CASSEASGYNEQFF.

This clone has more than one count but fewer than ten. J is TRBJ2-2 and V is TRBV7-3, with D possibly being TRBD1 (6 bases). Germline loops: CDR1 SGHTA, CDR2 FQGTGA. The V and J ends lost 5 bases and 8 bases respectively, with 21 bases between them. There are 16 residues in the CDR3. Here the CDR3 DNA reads TGTGCCAGCAGCCCTCCAGGGGTAACGTCGGCAGGGGAGCTGTTTTTT. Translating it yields CASSPPGVTSAGELFF.

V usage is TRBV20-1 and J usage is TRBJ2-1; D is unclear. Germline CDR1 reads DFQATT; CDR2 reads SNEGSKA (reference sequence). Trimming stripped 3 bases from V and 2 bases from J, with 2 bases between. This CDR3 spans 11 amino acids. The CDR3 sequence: CSARAYNEQFF. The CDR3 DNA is TGCAGTGCTAGGGCCTACAATGAGCAGTTCTTC.

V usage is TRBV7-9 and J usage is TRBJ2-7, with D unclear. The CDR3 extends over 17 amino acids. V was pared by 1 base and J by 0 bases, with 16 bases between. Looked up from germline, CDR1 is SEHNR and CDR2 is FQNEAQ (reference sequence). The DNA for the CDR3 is TGTGCCAGCAGCTTAGGCAGTTGGGAACGGAGCTCCTACGAGCAGTACTTC. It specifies CASSLGSWERSSYEQYF.

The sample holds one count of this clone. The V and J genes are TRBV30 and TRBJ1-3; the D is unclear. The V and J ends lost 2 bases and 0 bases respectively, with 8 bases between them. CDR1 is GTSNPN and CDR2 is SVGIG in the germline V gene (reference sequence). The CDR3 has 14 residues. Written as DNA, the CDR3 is TGTGCCTGGAGTCGAGGGAACTCTGGAAACACCATATATTTT. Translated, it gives CAWSRGNSGNTIYF.

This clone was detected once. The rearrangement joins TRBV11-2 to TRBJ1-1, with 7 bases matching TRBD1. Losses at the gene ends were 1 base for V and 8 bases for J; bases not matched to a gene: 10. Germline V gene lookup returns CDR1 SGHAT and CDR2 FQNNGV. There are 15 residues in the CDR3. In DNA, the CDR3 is TGTGCCAGCAGCTTAGTGTTGATGGGACAGTTCGAAGCTTTCTTT. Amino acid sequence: CASSLVLMGQFEAFF.

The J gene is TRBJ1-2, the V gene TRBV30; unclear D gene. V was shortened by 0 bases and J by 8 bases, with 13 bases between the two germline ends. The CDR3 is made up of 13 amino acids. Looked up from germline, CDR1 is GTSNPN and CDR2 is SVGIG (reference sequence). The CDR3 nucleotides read TGTGCCTGGAGTGTACTGAGCCTACGGGGCTACACCTTC. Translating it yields CAWSVLSLRGYTF.